This TCR beta chain appears in the sequencing data of a study of blood T cell repertoires in COVID-19. Looking at the study overall: The United States, Italy and Spain provided the acute and convalescent COVID-19 samples.

Method: immunoSEQ multiplex PCR; TCRdb's copy keeps in-frame clones and lacks some. The sample holds 210,000 or so clones, around 84% seen once. The ends were cut back, 7 bases at V and 2 bases at J, with 15 bases in the middle. The CDR3 totals 15 residues. Germline V gene lookup returns CDR1 MDHEN and CDR2 SYDVKM. Enrollees, about 18 to 95 years old, lived in 25 or so US areas. Participants were placed into cohorts based on the clinical history they reported. The clonotype originates from a woman aged 40 to 55 with acute COVID-19. The rearrangement uses TRBV28 and TRBJ1-5, with D possibly TRBD1 on 5 matching bases. The sequencing input was PBMCs or T cells enriched from blood (not recorded which). The CDR3 DNA reads as TGTGCCAGCACTGTGGGGGGAGGGCGCAATCAGCCCCAGCATTTT. This translates into CASTVGGGRNQPQHF.